This TCR beta chain came from a study of neoadjuvant nivolumab and ipilimumab in lung cancer. TCRdb keeps only in-frame clones here, not all; method: immunoSEQ multiplex PCR. The data contain some 6,500 clones, approximately 76% of them singletons. This CDR3 contains 13 residues. CDR1 and CDR2 from the germline V gene are SGHRS and YFSETQ. Trimming left V 7 bases short and J 7 bases short, with 18 bases between. Source: tumor tissue, taken after neoadjuvant nivolumab, alone or with ipilimumab, at or shortly before surgery. This receptor was identified in an adult with non-small cell lung cancer. J is TRBJ2-7 and V is TRBV5-1; TRBD2 might be the D (5 bases). The CDR3 coding sequence is TGCGCCAGCTTCAATTCGGGAACGCGAGAGCAGTACTTC. Protein product: CASFNSGTREQYF.